Below, 28 T cell receptor beta chains from the same sample are listed, as sequenced in a study of T cell responses to AZD1222 COVID-19 vaccine. Using immunoSEQ multiplex PCR, the repertoire was profiled, and TCRdb retains in-frame clones only, with some absent. This table has under 200,000 clones, about nine tenths appearing once. The input for sequencing was peripheral blood, taken on day 0 of AZD1222 vaccination. The receptors were gathered from an adult in good health.

Remarks on this clone: Different DNA sequences within this sample yield the same CDR3. The chain joins TRBV30 to TRBJ2-3; TRBD2 might be the D (5 bases). This CDR3 has 14 amino acids. The germline V gene has CDR1 GTSNPN and CDR2 SVGIG (reference sequence). V was trimmed by 0 bases and J by 0 bases, leaving 7 bases between them. The CDR3 DNA sequence: TGTGCCTGGAGTGTCAGCGGTAGCACAGATACGCAGTATTTT. This translates into CAWSVSGSTDTQYF.

The V and J genes are TRBV19 and TRBJ1-5; a weak D match, TRBD1 (5 bases). Trimming removed 5 bases from V and 6 bases from J, with 14 bases in between. Germline V gives CDR1 LNHDA, CDR2 SQIVND (reference sequence). The CDR3 contains 14 residues. The CDR3: CASSRQGLIQPQHF. The DNA of the CDR3 is TGTGCCAGTAGTCGGCAGGGTCTAATTCAGCCCCAGCATTTT.

The chain employs TRBV30 and TRBJ2-1; no clear D gene. Germline values: CDR1 GTSNPN, CDR2 SVGIG (reference sequence). The V end was cut by 5 bases, the J end by 2 bases, with 10 bases between. The CDR3 extends over 13 amino acids. The CDR3 region has the DNA TGTGCCTGGCACCCGAGCACCTACAATGAGCAGTTCTTC. Translating it yields CAWHPSTYNEQFF.

V is TRBV6-2 or TRBV6-3 and J is TRBJ1-5; D unclear. The V gene lost 0 bases and the J gene lost 7 bases, with 10 bases spanning the gap. The CDR3 length is 14 residues. CDR1 MNHEY and CDR2 SVGEGT come from the germline V gene. CDR3 coding DNA: TGTGCCAGCAGTTACTCGGCCGAACAGCAGCCCCAGCATTTT. It is translated as CASSYSAEQQPQHF.

The chain uses TRBV9 and TRBJ1-5, with a weak D call TRBD1 (5 bases). CDR1 and CDR2 (germline): SGDLS, YYNGEE. V was clipped by 3 bases and J by 4 bases, with 8 bases between them. The CDR3 spans 13 residues. The CDR3 nucleotides are TGTGCCAGCAGCGAGACAGTTAATCAGCCCCAGCATTTT. Its protein product is CASSETVNQPQHF.

CDR3 sequence: CASSRGQPHSNQPQHF. The CDR3 DNA reads as TGTGCCAGCAGCCGAGGACAGCCTCATAGCAATCAGCCCCAGCATTTT. This chain links TRBV6-2 or TRBV6-3 with TRBJ1-5; possible D gene TRBD1, 6 bases. Germline-derived CDR1 and CDR2 are MNHEY and SVGEGT. The CDR3 is made up of 16 amino acids. V lost 6 bases to trimming and J lost 0 bases, with 15 bases between them.

The count of this clone is one. The genes are TRBV5-6 and TRBJ1-1; the D is unclear. Per germline, CDR1 SGHDT and CDR2 YYEEEE. The CDR3 sequence is 12 residues long. V dropped 4 bases and J dropped 6 bases, with 10 bases sitting between them. The CDR3 region is CASSRWTAEAFF. CDR3 DNA: TGTGCCAGCAGCCGATGGACGGCTGAAGCTTTCTTT.

The chain recombines TRBV3-1 (or the pseudogene TRBV3-2) with TRBJ2-2, with a weak D call TRBD1 (6 bases). The germline V gene encodes CDR1 LGHDT and CDR2 YNNKEL (reference sequence). The length of the CDR3 is 15 residues. V dropped 2 bases and J dropped 2 bases, with 9 bases sitting between them. This chain's CDR3 is CASSQRTENTGELFF. CDR3 in DNA: TGTGCCAGCAGCCAAAGGACAGAAAACACCGGGGAGCTGTTTTTT.

This sequence joins TRBV29-1 and TRBJ2-3; D call uncertain. This CDR3 spans 14 amino acids. Trimming shortened V by 7 bases and J by 2 bases, and 16 bases separated the two germline ends. The germline CDR1 and CDR2 sequences are SQVTM and ANQGSEA. In DNA form, the CDR3 reads TGCAGCGCCGACTTAGCCTCCTTCACAGATACGCAGTATTTT. Its protein is CSADLASFTDTQYF.

The rearrangement joins TRBV6-5 to TRBJ2-1; no firm D call. The CDR3 contains 15 residues. Germline values: CDR1 MNHEY, CDR2 SVGAGI. V lost 4 bases and J 0 bases, leaving 10 bases between the germline ends. CDR3 residues: CASSFSPGSYNEQFF. Here the CDR3 DNA reads TGTGCCAGCAGTTTCAGTCCAGGCTCCTACAATGAGCAGTTCTTC.

The chain links TRBV6-6 to TRBJ1-1; D is ambiguous. The CDR3 is made up of 12 amino acids. V was shortened by 8 bases and J by 5 bases, with 12 bases between the two germline ends. Germline CDR1 and CDR2: MNHNY and SVGAGI (reference sequence). The CDR3 region is CASWKDETEAFF. In DNA form, the CDR3 reads TGTGCCAGCTGGAAAGATGAAACTGAAGCTTTCTTT.

This clone came up once. The V and J genes are TRBV19 and TRBJ1-1; D unclear. V was trimmed by 5 bases and J by 1 base, leaving 11 bases between them. The length of the CDR3 is 14 residues. Germline V lookup: CDR1 LNHDA, CDR2 SQIVND (reference sequence). The CDR3 is CASSPSDRNTEAFF. In nucleotides, the CDR3 is TGTGCCAGTAGTCCCTCGGACCGGAACACTGAAGCTTTCTTT.

The table lists this clone with a count of one. The J gene is TRBJ1-2, the V gene TRBV19; D possibly corresponds to TRBD1 (5 bases). The CDR3 spans 13 residues. Trimming took 10 bases from V and 6 from J, leaving 18 bases between them. Germline V lookup: CDR1 LNHDA, CDR2 SQIVND (reference sequence). Written as DNA, the CDR3 is TGTGCCACGGGGCCAGGGTTTACAGATGGCTACACCTTC. Amino acids: CATGPGFTDGYTF.

This chain links TRBV15 with TRBJ2-5, with D tentatively TRBD2 (5 bases). The CDR3 loop spans 14 amino acids. Germline V gene data show CDR1 as LNHNV and CDR2 as YYDKDF (reference sequence). Deletions cut 6 bases from V and 1 base from J, with 12 bases between. The CDR3 spells CATRVAITQETQYF. The CDR3 nucleotides read TGTGCCACCAGAGTAGCGATTACCCAAGAGACCCAGTACTTC. Full variable domain (remainder filled in from reference TRBV15 and TRBJ2-5): DAMVIQNPRYQVTQFGKPVTLSCSQTLNHNVMYWYQQKSSQAPKLLFHYYDKDFNNEADTPDNFQSRRPNTSFCFLDIRSPGLGDTAMYLCATRVAITQETQYFGPGTRLLVL.

This sequence joins TRBV2 and TRBJ1-1; no firm D call. The CDR3 has 15 amino acids. V lost 6 bases to trimming and J lost 0 bases, with 14 bases between them. Germline loops: CDR1 SNHLY, CDR2 FYNNEI. CDR3 sequence reads: CASRDARRMNTEAFF. The CDR3 DNA sequence: TGTGCCAGCAGGGATGCTAGGAGAATGAACACTGAAGCTTTCTTT.

V gene TRBV5-1 combines with J gene TRBJ2-7, with D possibly matching TRBD2 (5 bases). The CDR3 loop spans 14 amino acids. Germline V gives CDR1 SGHRS, CDR2 YFSETQ. The V gene lost 2 bases and the J gene lost 2 bases, with 11 bases spanning the gap. Here the CDR3 reads CASSFTEGPYEQYF. The CDR3 DNA reads as TGCGCCAGCAGCTTTACTGAGGGTCCCTACGAGCAGTACTTC.

This chain uses TRBV6-5 with TRBJ1-1; 7 bases are shared with TRBD1. CDR3 length equals 14 residues. CDR1 and CDR2 (germline): MNHEY, SVGAGI. V shed 6 bases and J 4 bases; nucleotides not matched to a gene: 8. The CDR3 region has the DNA TGTGCCAGCAGCCGCGACAGGGTCGTCACTGAAGCTTTCTTT. Its translation is CASSRDRVVTEAFF.

This clone was picked up a small number of times. The genes are TRBV12-3 or TRBV12-4 and TRBJ2-3, with D maybe TRBD1 (5 bases). Trimming shortened V by 5 bases and J by 6 bases, and 12 bases separated the two germline ends. The CDR3 length is 13 residues. CDR3 in DNA: TGTGCCAGCAGTAGACAGATAGGGGATACGCAGTATTTT. Translating gives CASSRQIGDTQYF.

In this sample, this clone turned up once. The chain employs TRBV6-2 or TRBV6-3 and TRBJ1-2, with unresolved D. The CDR3 length is 14 residues. Germline V CDR1 and CDR2: MNHEY, SVGEGT. The germline V and J ends were trimmed by 2 bases and 1 base, with 8 bases remaining between them. The CDR3 coding sequence is TGTGCCAGCAGTTACCCGTGGGTTAACTATGGCTACACCTTC. Amino acid sequence: CASSYPWVNYGYTF.

The genes are TRBV25-1 and TRBJ1-1; D ambiguous. V was cut by 3 bases and J by 1 base, with 9 bases left in between. Germline V gene lookup returns CDR1 MGHDK and CDR2 SYGVNS. The CDR3 runs 14 residues. Here the CDR3 DNA reads TGTGCCAGCAGTGAGGCCCCGCGGAACACTGAAGCTTTCTTT. It specifies CASSEAPRNTEAFF.

The V and J genes are TRBV5-6 and TRBJ2-3; D unresolved. Germline CDR1 and CDR2: SGHDT and YYEEEE. Trimming stripped 5 bases from V and 3 bases from J, with 16 bases between. This CDR3 contains 15 residues. The DNA for the CDR3 is TGTGCCAGCAGGTTACTTAGCAGGCCGACAGATACGCAGTATTTT. This codes for CASRLLSRPTDTQYF.

The chain couples TRBV28 to TRBJ1-5; possibly TRBD1 for D (5 bases). The CDR3 spans 16 residues. CDR1 and CDR2 from the germline V gene are MDHEN and SYDVKM. Deletions cut 8 bases from V and 2 bases from J, with 19 bases between. DNA for the CDR3: TGTGCCAGCCGACAGACACCGTCGAGAGGCAATCAGCCCCAGCATTTT. It encodes CASRQTPSRGNQPQHF.

The chain couples TRBV7-8 to TRBJ1-2; tentative D call: TRBD1 (6 bases). Germline V gene data show CDR1 as SGHVS and CDR2 as FQNEAQ. V was pared by 2 bases and J by 5 bases, with 18 bases between. CDR3 length equals 16 residues. CDR3 sequence (DNA): TGTGCCAGCAGCTTAATCCCCACGCAGGGGACTTATGGCTACACCTTC. It specifies CASSLIPTQGTYGYTF.

The V call is TRBV28, the J call TRBJ1-2; tentative D call: TRBD1 (6 bases). The V end was cut by 8 bases, the J end by 2 bases, with 24 bases between. The CDR3 runs to 17 residues. Germline V CDR1 and CDR2: MDHEN, SYDVKM. The CDR3 DNA reads TGTGCCAGCGAAAAGGGGGGCGGCGGGAACCCCAACTATGGCTACACCTTC. It codes for CASEKGGGGNPNYGYTF.

This clone is a singleton in its sample. V usage is TRBV27 and J usage is TRBJ2-1, with TRBD2 identical over 8 bases. CDR3 length equals 15 residues. Per the germline V gene, CDR1 is MNHEY and CDR2 is SMNVEV (reference sequence). V trimming: 7 bases; J trimming: 2 bases; junction bases outside the gene matches: 7. CDR3 residues: CASTPGGAAYNEQFF. CDR3 coding DNA: TGTGCCAGCACCCCGGGAGGGGCAGCCTACAATGAGCAGTTCTTC.

This clone is a singleton in its sample. This chain joins TRBV19 and TRBJ2-2; TRBD2 might be the D (5 bases). Germline values: CDR1 LNHDA, CDR2 SQIVND (reference sequence). Deletions cut 3 bases from V and 0 bases from J, with 8 bases between. This CDR3 contains 15 residues. The CDR3: CASSMTNANTGELFF. DNA of the CDR3: TGTGCCAGTAGTATGACTAACGCGAACACCGGGGAGCTGTTTTTT.

The chain recombines TRBV7-9 with TRBJ2-7, with D perhaps TRBD1 or TRBD2 (5 bases each). The CDR3 length is 15 residues. V was clipped by 6 bases and J by 2 bases, with 17 bases between them. Germline CDR1 and CDR2: SEHNR and FQNEAQ (reference sequence). The CDR3 sequence: CASSSGTFLPYEQYF. DNA for the CDR3: TGTGCCAGCAGTTCCGGGACCTTCCTACCCTACGAGCAGTACTTC.

CDR3 DNA: TGTGCCAGCAGCTTGCGGGACTCCGGTCGGTATTTT. Its protein product is CASSLRDSGRYF. The rearrangement uses TRBV5-4 and TRBJ2-3, with D tentatively TRBD2 (6 bases). The CDR3 spans 12 residues. Germline V gene data show CDR1 as SGHNT and CDR2 as YYREEE (reference sequence). Trimming removed 1 base from V and 14 bases from J, with 14 bases in between. The full variable domain, completed using reference TRBV5-4 and TRBJ2-3, is ETGVTQSPTHLIKTRGQQVTLRCSSQSGHNTVSWYQQALGQGPQFIFQYYREEENGRGNFPPRFSGLQFPNYSSELNVNALELDDSALYLCASSLRDSGRYFGPGTRLTVL.